This TCR beta chain emerged from a study of blood T cell repertoires in COVID-19. The wider study: Whether acute or convalescent, the COVID-19 samples came from the United States, Italy and Spain. T cells, B-cell-depleted T cells, or PBMCs supplied cDNA or gDNA.

The CDR3 is 14 amino acids. Trimming cost V 2 bases and J 4 bases, with 9 bases left between them. Looked up from germline, CDR1 is ENHRY and CDR2 is SYGVKD. Original processing methods: Estimates of nucleated cell counts were drawn from the amplification of reference gene primers. Data came from immunoSEQ multiplex PCR; TCRdb stores just in-frame clones and leaves some out. V and J calls and clone size are copied from that table; D and trimming were computed from the DNA. The sample yields 150,000 to 160,000 clones, about 85% seen once. Sequencing was performed on peripheral blood. The chain couples TRBV10-3 to TRBJ1-5, with a possible D match to TRBD1 (5 bases). This clonotype was obtained from a woman in her 70s with acute or convalescent COVID-19. CDR3: CAISETGLNQPQHF. The CDR3 DNA follows: TGTGCCATCAGTGAGACAGGATTGAATCAGCCCCAGCATTTT.